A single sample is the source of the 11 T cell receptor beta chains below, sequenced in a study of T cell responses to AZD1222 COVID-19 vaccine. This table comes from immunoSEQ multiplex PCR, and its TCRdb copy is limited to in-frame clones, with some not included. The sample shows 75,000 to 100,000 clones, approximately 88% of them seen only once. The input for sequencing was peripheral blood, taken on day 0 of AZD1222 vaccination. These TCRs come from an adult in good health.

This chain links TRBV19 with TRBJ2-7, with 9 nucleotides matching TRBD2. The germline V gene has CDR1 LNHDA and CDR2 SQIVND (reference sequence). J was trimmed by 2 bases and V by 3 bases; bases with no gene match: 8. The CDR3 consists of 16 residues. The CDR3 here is CASSIASSGIPYEQYF. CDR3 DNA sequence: TGTGCCAGTAGTATCGCGTCTAGCGGGATCCCCTACGAGCAGTACTTC.

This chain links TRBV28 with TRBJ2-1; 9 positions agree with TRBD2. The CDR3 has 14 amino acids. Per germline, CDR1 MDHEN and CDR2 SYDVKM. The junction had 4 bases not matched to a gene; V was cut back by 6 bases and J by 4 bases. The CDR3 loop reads CASSVAGAYNEQFF. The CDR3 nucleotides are TGTGCCAGCAGCGTAGCGGGAGCTTACAATGAGCAGTTCTTC.

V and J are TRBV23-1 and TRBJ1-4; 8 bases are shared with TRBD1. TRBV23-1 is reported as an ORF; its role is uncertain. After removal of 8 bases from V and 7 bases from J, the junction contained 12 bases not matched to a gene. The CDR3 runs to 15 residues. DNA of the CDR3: TGCGCCAGCCTGGACAGGGAGGTTAGAAGTGAAAAACTGTTTTTT. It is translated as CASLDREVRSEKLFF.

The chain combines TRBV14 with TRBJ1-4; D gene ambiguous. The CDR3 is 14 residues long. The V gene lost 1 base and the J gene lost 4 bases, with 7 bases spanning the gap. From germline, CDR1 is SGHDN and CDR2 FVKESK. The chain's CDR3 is CASSQGAGNEKLFF. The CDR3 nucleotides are TGTGCCAGCAGCCAAGGGGCCGGTAATGAAAAACTGTTTTTT.

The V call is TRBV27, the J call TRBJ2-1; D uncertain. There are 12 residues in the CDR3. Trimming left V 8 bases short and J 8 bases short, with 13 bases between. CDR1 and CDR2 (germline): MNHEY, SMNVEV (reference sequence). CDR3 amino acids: CASGNGRDEQFF. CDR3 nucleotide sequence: TGTGCCAGCGGGAACGGAAGAGATGAGCAGTTCTTC.

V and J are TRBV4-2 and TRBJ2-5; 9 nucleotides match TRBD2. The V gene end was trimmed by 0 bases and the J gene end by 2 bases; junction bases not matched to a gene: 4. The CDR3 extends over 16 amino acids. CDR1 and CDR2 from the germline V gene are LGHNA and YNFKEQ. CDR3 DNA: TGTGCCAGCAGCCAAGATCCTAGCGGGGATCAAGAGACCCAGTACTTC. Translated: CASSQDPSGDQETQYF.

For the CDR3, the DNA is TGTGCCAGCAGCCCGAGGCGGGGACTAGCGGGAGTGAATGAGCAGTTCTTC. Translated: CASSPRRGLAGVNEQFF. This chain links TRBV28 with TRBJ2-1; TRBD2 aligns across 14 bases. Germline V gives CDR1 MDHEN, CDR2 SYDVKM. Losses at the gene ends were 6 bases for V and 7 bases for J; bases not matched to a gene: 11. The CDR3 is made up of 17 amino acids.

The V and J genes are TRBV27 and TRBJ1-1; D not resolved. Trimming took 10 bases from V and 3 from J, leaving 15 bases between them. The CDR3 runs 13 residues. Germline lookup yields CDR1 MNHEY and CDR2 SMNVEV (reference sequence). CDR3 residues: CATKIGDYTEAFF. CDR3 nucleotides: TGTGCCACCAAAATCGGGGATTACACTGAAGCTTTCTTT.

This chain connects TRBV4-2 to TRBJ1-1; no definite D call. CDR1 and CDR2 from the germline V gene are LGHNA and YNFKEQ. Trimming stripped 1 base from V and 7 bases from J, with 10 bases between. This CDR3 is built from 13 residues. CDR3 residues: CASSQGGPLEAFF. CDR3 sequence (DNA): TGTGCCAGCAGCCAAGGTGGACCTCTTGAAGCTTTCTTT.

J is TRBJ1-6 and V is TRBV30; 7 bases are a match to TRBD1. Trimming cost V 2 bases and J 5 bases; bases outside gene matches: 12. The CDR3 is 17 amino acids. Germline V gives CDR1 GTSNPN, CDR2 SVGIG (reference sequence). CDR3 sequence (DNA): TGTGCCTGGAGTCGACCAAGGGGGCAGGGAAATAATTCACCCCTCCACTTT. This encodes CAWSRPRGQGNNSPLHF.

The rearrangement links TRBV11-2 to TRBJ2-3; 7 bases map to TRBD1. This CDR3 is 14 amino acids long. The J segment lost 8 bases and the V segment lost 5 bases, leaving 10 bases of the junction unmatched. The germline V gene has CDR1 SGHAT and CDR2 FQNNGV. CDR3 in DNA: TGTGCCAGCAGCCTGTCACAGGGGCGGAGTACGCAGTATTTT. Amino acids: CASSLSQGRSTQYF.